The rows below give T cell receptor beta chains drawn from one sample of a study of T cell responses to AZD1222 COVID-19 vaccine. The data were produced by immunoSEQ multiplex PCR, yet TCRdb's version contains in-frame clones alone and is incomplete. The data show 250,000 or so clones, 90% to 95% seen once. Sequences were derived from peripheral blood, sampled on day 0 of AZD1222 vaccination. The receptors shown here come from an adult in good health. CDR3s include the opening cysteine and the closing phenylalanine or tryptophan. The D gene is left open where the match is weak. Clone size, where shown, is once, few, many, or a class for clones that have expanded.

size	D	length	V	J	CDR3	DNA
NA	NA	12	TRBV10-3	TRBJ1-1	CAISSDADEAFF	TGTGCCATCAGTTCAGATGCAGATGAAGCTTTCTTT
NA	TRBD1	19	TRBV7-6	TRBJ1-4	CASSFDRRVQGIGNEKLFF	TGTGCCAGCAGCTTCGATAGACGAGTACAGGGGATCGGTAATGAAAAACTGTTTTTT
NA	NA	13	TRBV2	TRBJ2-7	CASKLRGLYEQYF	TGTGCCAGCAAGTTGAGGGGTCTATACGAGCAGTACTTC
NA	NA	15	TRBV28	TRBJ1-6	CASLQLFPYNSPLHF	TGTGCCAGCCTACAGCTCTTCCCCTATAATTCACCCCTCCACTTT
NA	NA	15	TRBV27	TRBJ2-7	CASSSSRGGPYEQYF	TGTGCCAGCAGTTCATCCAGGGGGGGACCCTACGAGCAGTACTTC
NA	TRBD2	14	TRBV5-1	TRBJ2-1	CASSFSGSANEQFF	TGCGCCAGCAGCTTCAGCGGGAGTGCGAATGAGCAGTTCTTC
NA	NA	12	TRBV11-2	TRBJ2-7	CASSRAGYEQYF	TGTGCCAGCAGCCGGGCGGGGTACGAGCAGTACTTC
NA	NA	12	TRBV27	TRBJ2-1	CASSLVGSEQFF	TGTGCCAGCAGTTTAGTAGGTAGTGAGCAGTTCTTC
NA	TRBD2	15	TRBV7-2	TRBJ2-5	CASSLASGSRETQYF	TGTGCCAGCAGCTTAGCTAGCGGGAGTAGGGAGACCCAGTACTTC
NA	TRBD2	14	TRBV28	TRBJ2-7	CASRNGGAAAEQYF	TGTGCCAGCAGGAACGGGGGGGCCGCCGCCGAGCAGTACTTC
NA	NA	14	TRBV7-2	TRBJ2-7	CASSLTSAHEGQYF	TGTGCCAGCAGCCTTACGTCGGCACACGAGGGGCAGTACTTC
NA	TRBD1	15	TRBV10-3	TRBJ1-2	CAISPGTASNYGYTF	TGTGCCATCAGCCCCGGGACAGCCTCTAACTATGGCTACACCTTC
once	NA	11	TRBV21-1	TRBJ1-4	CAILTGGKLFF	TGTGCCATCCTCACCGGGGGAAAACTGTTTTTT
NA	NA	17	TRBV20-1	TRBJ1-3	CSASPPGFVPSGNTIYF	TGCAGTGCTAGTCCCCCCGGGTTTGTGCCCTCTGGAAACACCATATATTTT
NA	NA	13	TRBV28	TRBJ1-1	CASRREVGVEAFF	TGTGCCAGCAGGCGCGAGGTAGGGGTGGAAGCTTTCTTT
once	NA	13	TRBV28	TRBJ1-1	CASSLGGNTEAFF	TGTGCCAGCAGTTTAGGTGGGAACACTGAAGCTTTCTTT